These 8 T cell receptor beta chains share one sample of origin, sequenced in a study of blood T cell repertoires in COVID-19. Here immunoSEQ multiplex PCR was the method, and the copy in TCRdb shows in-frame clones only, minus some. Of some 700,000 clones listed, about 87% are singletons. The sequenced sample was peripheral blood. Receptor source: a woman younger than 35 with acute or convalescent COVID-19.

The rearrangement uses TRBV6-1 and TRBJ1-3; D call uncertain. CDR3 length: 14 amino acids. The ends were cut back, 3 bases at V and 0 bases at J, with 6 bases in the middle. Per germline, CDR1 MNHNS and CDR2 SASEGT. CDR3 sequence: CASSEGFSGNTIYF. The DNA for the CDR3 is TGTGCCAGCAGTGAGGGCTTCTCTGGAAACACCATATATTTT.

This chain connects TRBV7-9 to TRBJ2-1; weak D call: TRBD1 (6 bases). V dropped 5 bases and J dropped 8 bases, with 13 bases sitting between them. Germline CDR1 reads SEHNR; CDR2 reads FQNEAQ (reference sequence). There are 13 residues in the CDR3. In nucleotides, the CDR3 is TGTGCCAGCAGCCGTACAGGGTTCGATGAGCAGTTCTTC. Translation: CASSRTGFDEQFF. Full variable domain (rest looked up from reference TRBV7-9 and TRBJ2-1): DTGVSQNPRHKITKRGQNVTFRCDPISEHNRLYWYRQTLGQGPEFLTYFQNEAQLEKSRLLSDRFSAERPKGSFSTLEIQRTEQGDSAMYLCASSRTGFDEQFFGPGTRLTVL.

V and J are TRBV30 and TRBJ1-2; maybe TRBD1 (6 bases). Germline assignment: CDR1 GTSNPN and CDR2 SVGIG (reference sequence). V lost 2 bases and J lost 5, with 15 bases in between. This CDR3 is built from 14 residues. The CDR3 DNA reads TGTGCCTGGAGTTCGACCCGGACAGATTATGGCTACACCTTC. This encodes CAWSSTRTDYGYTF.

The rearrangement links TRBV7-9 to TRBJ2-1, with D maybe TRBD2 (5 bases). The V gene's germline CDR1 is SEHNR and CDR2 FQNEAQ (reference sequence). The V gene lost 1 base and the J gene lost 3 bases, with 10 bases spanning the gap. There are 15 residues in the CDR3. CDR3 loop: CASSLGENHYNEQFF. For the CDR3, the DNA is TGTGCCAGCAGCTTAGGGGAGAACCACTACAATGAGCAGTTCTTC.

V usage is TRBV6-5 and J usage is TRBJ2-3; TRBD2 aligns across 7 bases. The trim removed 7 bases at V and 2 bases at J, leaving 6 bases unmatched. Germline V gene sequence: CDR1 MNHEY, CDR2 SVGAGI. This CDR3 spans 14 amino acids. CDR3 amino acids: CASTPWDYTDTQYF. Written as DNA, the CDR3 is TGTGCCAGCACCCCTTGGGACTACACAGATACGCAGTATTTT.

The rearrangement links TRBV5-4 to TRBJ2-1; 7 bases line up with TRBD1. In germline, CDR1 is SGHNT, CDR2 YYREEE (reference sequence). The V and J ends lost 4 bases and 4 bases, in that order; junction bases with no gene match: 11. The CDR3 totals 16 residues. CDR3 region: CASSTRDSLFYNEQFF. In nucleotides, the CDR3 is TGTGCCAGCAGCACCAGGGACAGCCTCTTTTACAATGAGCAGTTCTTC.

This rearrangement joins TRBV3-1 (or the pseudogene TRBV3-2) to TRBJ2-3, with D unclear. The CDR3 length is 15 residues. V dropped 4 bases and J dropped 2 bases, with 13 bases sitting between them. From germline, CDR1 is LGHDT and CDR2 YNNKEL (reference sequence). Here the CDR3 DNA reads TGTGCCAGCAGCCCCCGCGTACCCAACACAGATACGCAGTATTTT. Residues: CASSPRVPNTDTQYF.

V gene TRBV10-3 combines with J gene TRBJ2-5, with D maybe TRBD2 (6 bases). The CDR3 consists of 13 residues. In germline, CDR1 is ENHRY, CDR2 SYGVKD. V lost 4 bases and J lost 5, with 11 bases in between. The CDR3 bases are TGTGCCATCAGTGGCGGACTAATTGAGACCCAGTACTTC. It translates to CAISGGLIETQYF.